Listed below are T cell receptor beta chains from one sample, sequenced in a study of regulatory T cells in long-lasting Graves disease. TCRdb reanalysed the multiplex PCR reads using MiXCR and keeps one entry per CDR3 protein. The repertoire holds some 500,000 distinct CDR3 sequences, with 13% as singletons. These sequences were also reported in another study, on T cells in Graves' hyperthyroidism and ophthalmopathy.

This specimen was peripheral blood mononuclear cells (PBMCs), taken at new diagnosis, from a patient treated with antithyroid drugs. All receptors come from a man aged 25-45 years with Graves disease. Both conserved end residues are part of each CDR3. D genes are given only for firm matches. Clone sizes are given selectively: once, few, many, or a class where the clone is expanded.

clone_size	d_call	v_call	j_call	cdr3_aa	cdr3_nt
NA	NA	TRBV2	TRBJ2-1	CASSEGLRGRRGGEQFF	TGTGCCAGCAGTGAAGGTCTTAGGGGGAGGCGGGGAGGCGAGCAGTTCTTC
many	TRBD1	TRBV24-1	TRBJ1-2	CATSDGQGSDGYTF	TGTGCCACCAGTGACGGACAGGGCTCTGATGGCTACACCTTC
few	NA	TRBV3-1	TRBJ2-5	CASSQGGTGTQYF	TGTGCCAGCTCCCAAGGGGGAACGGGGACCCAGTACTTC
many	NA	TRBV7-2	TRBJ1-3	CASSLSEGNTIYF	TGTGCCAGCAGCTTGTCCGAGGGAAACACCATATATTTT
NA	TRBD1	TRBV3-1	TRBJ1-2	CASSQGGTGAVYTF	TGTGCCAGCAGCCAAGGAGGGACAGGGGCCGTCTACACCTTC
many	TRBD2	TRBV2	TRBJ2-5	CASSESGGQETQYF	TGTGCCAGCAGTGAGAGCGGGGGCCAAGAGACCCAGTACTTC
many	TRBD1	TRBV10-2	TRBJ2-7	CASSEQGDEQYF	TGCGCCAGCAGTGAACAGGGGGACGAGCAGTACTTC
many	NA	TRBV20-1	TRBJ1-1	CSARGHQGTEAFF	TGCAGTGCTAGGGGACACCAGGGCACTGAAGCTTTCTTT
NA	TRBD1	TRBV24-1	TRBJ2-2	CATSDTGTGFTGELFF	TGTGCCACCAGTGATACCGGGACAGGGTTCACCGGGGAGCTGTTTTTT
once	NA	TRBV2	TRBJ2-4	CASSEGGLRTIAKNIQYF	TGTGCCAGCAGTGAAGGAGGACTCAGAACGATAGCCAAAAACATTCAGTACTTC
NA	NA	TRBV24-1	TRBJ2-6	CATSGTPGANVLTF	TGTGCCACCAGTGGCACTCCCGGGGCCAACGTCCTGACTTTC
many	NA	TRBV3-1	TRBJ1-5	CASSQDRLDQPQHF	TGTGCCAGCAGCCAAGATCGACTCGATCAGCCCCAGCATTTT
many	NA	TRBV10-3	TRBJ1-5	CAIMVLAQHF	TGTGCCATCATGGTTCTGGCCCAGCATTTT
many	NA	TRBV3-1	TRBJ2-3	CASSPGLVLADTQYF	TGTGCCAGCAGCCCCGGCCTAGTTCTGGCAGATACGCAGTATTTT
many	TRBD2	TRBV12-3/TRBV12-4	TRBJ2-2	CATPQEGLAGGPNTGELFF	TGTGCCACTCCCCAAGAGGGACTAGCGGGAGGGCCGAACACCGGGGAGCTGTTTTTT
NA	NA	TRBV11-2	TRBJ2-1	CASSFLGSDEEVF	TGTGCCAGCAGCTTCCTCGGGAGTGATGAGGAGGTCTTC
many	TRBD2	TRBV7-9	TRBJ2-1	CASSDRDYHNEQFF	TGTGCCAGCAGCGACCGGGACTACCACAATGAGCAGTTCTTC
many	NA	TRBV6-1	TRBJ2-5	CASSELEVVGAQYF	TGTGCCAGCAGTGAGTTGGAGGTCGTTGGGGCCCAGTACTTC
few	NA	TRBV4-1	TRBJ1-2	CASSQWTVLKFGGYTF	TGCGCCAGCAGCCAATGGACGGTTTTAAAGTTCGGGGGCTACACCTTC
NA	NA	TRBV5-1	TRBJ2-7	CASSTQGQNSYEQYF	TGTGCCAGCAGCACACAAGGACAGAACTCCTACGAGCAGTACTTC
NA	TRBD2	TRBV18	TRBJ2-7	CASSPPGGRGYEQYF	TGTGCCAGCTCACCACCCGGCGGGAGGGGTTACGAGCAGTACTTC
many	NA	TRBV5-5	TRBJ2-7	CASSLAGATISYEQYF	TGTGCCAGCAGCTTGGCTGGGGCGACCATCTCCTACGAGCAGTACTTC
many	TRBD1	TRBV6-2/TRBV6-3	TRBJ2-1	CASSVRDRGVHEQFF	TGTGCCAGCAGCGTTCGGGACAGGGGGGTACATGAGCAGTTCTTC
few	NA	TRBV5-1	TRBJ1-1	CASSLGPGANTEAFF	TGCGCCAGCAGCTTGGGCCCGGGGGCGAACACTGAAGCTTTCTTT
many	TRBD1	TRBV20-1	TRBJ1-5	CSATGQTNQPQHF	TGCAGTGCTACGGGACAGACCAATCAGCCCCAGCATTTT
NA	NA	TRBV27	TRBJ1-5	CASRRGASQPQHF	TGTGCCAGCCGGCGGGGTGCCAGTCAGCCCCAGCATTTT
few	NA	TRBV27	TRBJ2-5	CASSLGLMETQYF	TGTGCCAGCAGTTTAGGCCTGATGGAGACCCAGTACTTC
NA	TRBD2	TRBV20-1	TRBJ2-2	CSARDPSGYTGELFF	TGCAGTGCTAGAGACCCTAGCGGTTACACCGGGGAGCTGTTTTTT
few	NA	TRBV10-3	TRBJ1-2	CAITQGGRGANYGYTF	TGTGCCATCACACAAGGGGGACGGGGGGCTAACTATGGCTACACCTTC
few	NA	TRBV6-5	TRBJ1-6	CASSWQGPNNSPLHF	TGTGCCAGCAGTTGGCAGGGGCCGAATAATTCACCCCTCCACTTT
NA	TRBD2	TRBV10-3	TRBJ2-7	CAISEAGTSGRNEQYF	TGTGCCATCAGTGAGGCTGGGACTAGCGGGAGAAACGAGCAGTACTTC
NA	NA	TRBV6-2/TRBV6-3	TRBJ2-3	CASSVQTGDTQYF	TGTGCCAGCAGTGTTCAGACTGGAGATACGCAGTATTTT
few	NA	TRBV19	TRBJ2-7	CASSMRLGTLKSYEQYF	TGTGCCAGTAGTATGCGTTTGGGGACGTTGAAGTCCTACGAGCAGTACTTC
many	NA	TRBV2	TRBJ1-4	CASSAGAVDEKLFF	TGTGCCAGCAGTGCGGGGGCCGTAGATGAAAAACTGTTTTTT
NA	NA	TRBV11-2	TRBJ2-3	CASSLDRTQGFTGTQYF	TGTGCCAGCAGCTTAGATCGGACGCAAGGGTTCACAGGTACGCAGTATTTT
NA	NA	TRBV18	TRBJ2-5	CASSIYPKETQYF	TGTGCCAGCTCAATCTACCCAAAAGAGACCCAGTACTTC
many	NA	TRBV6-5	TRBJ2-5	CASSFEGPGETQYF	TGTGCCAGCAGTTTTGAAGGACCAGGAGAGACCCAGTACTTC
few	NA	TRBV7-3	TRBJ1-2	CASSLRGQDLHGYTF	TGTGCCAGCAGCTTACGGGGGCAGGACTTGCATGGCTACACCTTC
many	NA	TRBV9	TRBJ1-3	CASSVAGPGSGNTIYF	TGTGCCAGCAGCGTCGCTGGACCGGGCTCTGGAAACACCATATATTTT
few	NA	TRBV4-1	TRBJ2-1	CASSQDRRGALRNEQFF	TGCGCCAGCAGTCAAGATCGAAGGGGAGCTCTGAGAAATGAGCAGTTCTTC
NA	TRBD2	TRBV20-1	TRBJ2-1	CSAPALTSGGWVQFF	TGCAGTGCTCCGGCCCTGACTAGCGGGGGTTGGGTGCAGTTCTTC
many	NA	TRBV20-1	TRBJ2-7	CSARASGTPRYEQYF	TGCAGTGCTAGGGCTTCCGGGACTCCTCGCTACGAGCAGTACTTC
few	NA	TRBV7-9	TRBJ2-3	CASSSRDVPGAF	TGTGCCAGCAGCAGCCGGGACGTTCCAGGAGCTTTT
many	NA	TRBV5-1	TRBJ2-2	CASSLEWAGELFF	TGCGCCAGCAGCTTGGAATGGGCCGGGGAGCTGTTTTTT
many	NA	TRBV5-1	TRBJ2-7	CASRVVDGFSDEQYF	TGCGCCAGCAGGGTGGTCGATGGCTTTTCTGACGAGCAGTACTTC
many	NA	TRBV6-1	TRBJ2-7	CASSRVGLSSYEQYF	TGTGCCAGCAGCCGCGTGGGGCTCTCATCCTACGAGCAGTACTTC
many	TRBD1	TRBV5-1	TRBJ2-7	CASSLTGTGDHEQYF	TGCGCCAGCAGCTTAACCGGGACAGGGGACCACGAGCAGTACTTC
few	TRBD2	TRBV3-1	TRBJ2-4	CASSQEGASGSTSKNIQYF	TGTGCCAGCAGCCAAGAGGGGGCTAGCGGGAGCACGTCCAAAAACATTCAGTACTTC
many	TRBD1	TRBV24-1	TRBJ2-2	CATSDLRQGETGELFF	TGTGCCACCAGTGACCTACGACAGGGGGAGACCGGGGAGCTGTTTTTT
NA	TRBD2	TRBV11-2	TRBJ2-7	CASSLRTSGSEQYF	TGTGCCAGCAGCTTACGGACTAGCGGGTCGGAGCAGTACTTC
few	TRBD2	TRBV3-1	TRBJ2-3	CASSRASGNTDTQYF	TGTGCCAGCAGCCGGGCTAGCGGGAACACAGATACGCAGTATTTT
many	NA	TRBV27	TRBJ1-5	CASSFQATQPQHF	TGTGCCAGCAGTTTCCAAGCGACTCAGCCCCAGCATTTT
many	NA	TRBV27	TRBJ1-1	CASKDHRRPGISEAFF	TGTGCCAGCAAAGACCATCGCCGACCGGGGATTTCTGAAGCTTTCTTT
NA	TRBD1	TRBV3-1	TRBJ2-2	CASKKDRVNTGELFF	TGTGCCAGCAAGAAAGACAGGGTAAACACCGGGGAGCTGTTTTTT
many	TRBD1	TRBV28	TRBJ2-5	CASSPGQGPKGLRETQYF	TGTGCCAGCAGTCCTGGACAGGGACCGAAGGGTTTAAGAGAGACCCAGTACTTC
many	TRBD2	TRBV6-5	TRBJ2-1	CASSYFSGRSYNEQFF	TGTGCCAGCAGTTACTTTAGCGGGAGGTCCTACAATGAGCAGTTCTTC
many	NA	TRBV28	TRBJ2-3	CRGVTDTQYF	TGTAGGGGGGTGACAGATACGCAGTATTTT
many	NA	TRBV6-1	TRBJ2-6	CASTGSGANVLTF	TGTGCCAGCACCGGCTCTGGGGCCAACGTCCTGACTTTC
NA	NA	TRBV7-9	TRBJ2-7	CASSPKHRDEQYF	TGTGCCAGCAGCCCTAAGCACAGGGACGAGCAGTACTTC
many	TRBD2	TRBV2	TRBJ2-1	CASNQREAPRGNEQFF	TGTGCCAGCAATCAGCGGGAGGCCCCCAGAGGTAATGAGCAGTTCTTC